Each of the 23 T cell receptor beta chains below was sequenced from the same sample in a study of blood T cell repertoires in COVID-19. Profiled with immunoSEQ multiplex PCR; TCRdb holds only in-frame clones, not every one. Here the sample spans some 80,000 clones, 70% to 90% being singletons. Specimen: peripheral blood. These receptors were taken from a human donor in a cohort sampled during active COVID-19.

The chain combines TRBV10-2 with TRBJ2-2; tentatively, D is TRBD2 (6 bases). Germline CDR1 WSHSY, CDR2 SAAADI. V was shortened by 9 bases and J by 2 bases, with 10 bases between the two germline ends. This CDR3 is built from 13 residues. CDR3 coding DNA: TGCGCCAGTGGACTACCTAACACCGGGGAGCTGTTTTTT. Translated: CASGLPNTGELFF.

This chain uses TRBV19 with TRBJ2-1; a weak D match, TRBD1 (6 bases). V was clipped by 3 bases and J by 3 bases, with 12 bases between them. Germline-derived CDR1 and CDR2 are LNHDA and SQIVND (reference sequence). This CDR3 is built from 15 residues. The DNA for the CDR3 is TGTGCCAGTAGTATTCGTACAGGGAACTACAATGAGCAGTTCTTC. This translates into CASSIRTGNYNEQFF.

The genes are TRBV15 and TRBJ1-3, with 7 nucleotides matching TRBD1. The CDR3 consists of 17 residues. V shed 1 base and J 0 bases; nucleotides not matched to a gene: 6. Germline V gene lookup returns CDR1 LNHNV and CDR2 YYDKDF (reference sequence). The CDR3 coding sequence is TGTGCCACCAGCAGAGCCCGGGACAGTTCCTCTGGAAACACCATATATTTT. It encodes CATSRARDSSSGNTIYF.

The J gene is TRBJ2-5, the V gene TRBV7-6; 9 bases map to TRBD1. CDR3 size: 13 residues. The junction had 3 bases not matched to a gene; V was cut back by 5 bases and J by 5 bases. Germline V gene data show CDR1 as SGHVS and CDR2 as FNYEAQ. DNA for the CDR3: TGTGCCAGCAGCCGGACAGGGGCGGAGACCCAGTACTTC. Its protein product is CASSRTGAETQYF.

J is TRBJ2-6 and V is TRBV25-1, with D hard to call. In germline, CDR1 is MGHDK, CDR2 SYGVNS. CDR3 size: 17 residues. Trimming pared 1 base from V and 0 bases from J, leaving 10 bases between. The CDR3 loop reads CASSELNAGSGANVLTF. The CDR3 coding sequence is TGTGCCAGCAGTGAATTGAATGCAGGCTCTGGGGCCAACGTCCTGACTTTC.

This clone showed up just once. The J gene is TRBJ1-1, the V gene TRBV28, with D possibly matching TRBD1 (6 bases). V dropped 4 bases and J dropped 1 base, with 16 bases sitting between them. The CDR3 sequence is 16 residues long. Germline CDR1 MDHEN, CDR2 SYDVKM. CDR3 bases: TGTGCCAGCAGTTACAACACAGGGTACCCGAACACTGAAGCTTTCTTT. Encoded protein: CASSYNTGYPNTEAFF.

The chain uses TRBV6-6 and TRBJ1-6; TRBD1 agrees at 9 bases. Germline CDR1 and CDR2: MNHNY and SVGAGI (reference sequence). This CDR3 contains 13 residues. V shed 7 bases, J shed 7 bases, and the junction held 2 bases outside the gene matches. The CDR3 region is CASTGTGNSPLHF. The CDR3, as DNA: TGTGCCAGCACTGGGACAGGGAATTCACCCCTCCACTTT.

The sample holds one count of this clone. The rearrangement uses TRBV9 and TRBJ1-5; D remains unclear. The V end lost 3 bases, the J end lost 3 bases, and 13 bases lay between the germline ends. Per the germline V gene, CDR1 is SGDLS and CDR2 is YYNGEE. This CDR3 has 15 amino acids. CDR3: CASSASPGPNQPQHF. The CDR3 DNA sequence: TGTGCCAGCAGCGCGAGCCCCGGTCCCAATCAGCCCCAGCATTTT.

The rearrangement joins TRBV5-4 to TRBJ2-7; the match to TRBD2 covers 9 bases. CDR3 length: 15 amino acids. The V gene's germline CDR1 is SGHNT and CDR2 YYREEE (reference sequence). The V segment lost 1 base and the J segment 5 bases; nucleotides outside the gene matches: 7. The CDR3 sequence: CASSLISGSNNEQYF. CDR3 bases: TGTGCCAGCAGCTTGATTAGCGGGAGCAACAACGAGCAGTACTTC.

The chain is built from TRBV19 and TRBJ2-7, with 11 bases aligning to TRBD2. The CDR3 loop spans 14 amino acids. J was trimmed by 2 bases and V by 9 bases; bases with no gene match: 6. Germline V gives CDR1 LNHDA, CDR2 SQIVND (reference sequence). CDR3 residues: CASSGTSGPYEQYF. In DNA form, the CDR3 reads TGTGCCAGCAGCGGGACTAGCGGACCCTACGAGCAGTACTTC.

The genes are TRBV19 and TRBJ2-5, with 9 positions matching TRBD1. V was clipped by 3 bases and J by 5 bases; unmatched bases: 7. The CDR3 has 15 residues. In germline, CDR1 is LNHDA, CDR2 SQIVND (reference sequence). The CDR3 loop is CASSIYGTGQETQYF. CDR3 sequence (DNA): TGTGCCAGTAGTATTTATGGGACAGGGCAGGAGACCCAGTACTTC.

This clone has just one count. The CDR3 region is CASSWTGSYEQYF. The CDR3 DNA sequence: TGTGCCAGCAGCTGGACAGGTTCCTACGAGCAGTACTTC. The chain employs TRBV5-6 and TRBJ2-7, with TRBD1 matching over 7 bases. The CDR3 is 13 residues long. With V trimmed by 3 bases and J by 1 base, 1 base remained unmatched. In germline, CDR1 is SGHDT, CDR2 YYEEEE.

The CDR3 loop reads CASGPTGTGHEQYF. The CDR3 nucleotides read TGTGCTAGTGGTCCGACCGGGACAGGGCACGAGCAGTACTTC. The chain joins TRBV12-5 to TRBJ2-7; TRBD1 aligns across 9 bases. The CDR3 length is 14 residues. Germline CDR1 LGHNT, CDR2 FRNRAP. The V and J ends lost 5 bases and 5 bases, in that order; junction bases with no gene match: 7.

The V gene is TRBV7-2, the J gene TRBJ2-2; 8 nucleotides match TRBD1. This CDR3 spans 15 amino acids. Germline-derived CDR1 and CDR2 are SGHTA and FQGNSA. The V segment lost 4 bases and the J segment 5 bases; nucleotides outside the gene matches: 6. CDR3 region: CASSSGQGTTGELFF. The CDR3 coding sequence is TGTGCCAGCAGCTCAGGACAGGGCACAACCGGGGAGCTGTTTTTT.

This chain connects TRBV7-2 to TRBJ1-2; 10 nucleotides line up with TRBD1. Germline CDR1 SGHTA, CDR2 FQGNSA. CDR3 length: 15 amino acids. V lost 1 base, J lost 4 bases, and 3 bases stayed unmatched. The CDR3 loop reads CASSLGWTGGYGYTF. The CDR3 bases are TGTGCCAGCAGCTTAGGGTGGACAGGGGGCTATGGCTACACCTTC.

This rearrangement joins TRBV7-3 to TRBJ2-3, with 14 bases aligning to TRBD2. The CDR3 spans 20 residues. Germline loops: CDR1 SGHTA, CDR2 FQGTGA. The J segment lost 1 base and the V segment lost 1 base, leaving 10 bases of the junction unmatched. The CDR3 region has the DNA TGTGCCAGCAGCTTAATTCCGGGACTAGCGGGAGATGGCGGCACAGATACGCAGTATTTT. It translates to CASSLIPGLAGDGGTDTQYF.

The chain has TRBV28 and TRBJ2-7; maybe TRBD2 (6 bases). This CDR3 has 14 residues. V was cut by 2 bases and J by 1 base, with 9 bases left in between. The germline V gene encodes CDR1 MDHEN and CDR2 SYDVKM. CDR3 bases: TGTGCCAGCAGTTTACGGGGAGGATCCTACGAGCAGTACTTC. Its protein is CASSLRGGSYEQYF.

This clone showed up just once. The rearrangement links TRBV9 to TRBJ2-3, with 10 bases matching TRBD2. V was pared by 2 bases and J by 1 base, with 4 bases of the junction left unmatched. The germline CDR1 and CDR2 sequences are SGDLS and YYNGEE. This CDR3 spans 16 amino acids. The CDR3 loop is CASSVSGTSGTDTQYF. CDR3 sequence (DNA): TGTGCCAGCAGCGTGTCCGGGACTAGCGGCACAGATACGCAGTATTTT. The whole variable domain, remainder taken from reference TRBV9 and TRBJ2-3, is DSGVTQTPKHLITATGQRVTLRCSPRSGDLSVYWYQQSLDQGLQFLIQYYNGEERAKGNILERFSAQQFPDLHSELNLSSLELGDSALYFCASSVSGTSGTDTQYFGPGTRLTVL.

This sequence joins TRBV4-3 and TRBJ1-2; D possibly corresponds to TRBD1 (6 bases). The germline V gene encodes CDR1 LGHNA and CDR2 YSLEER. V was clipped by 2 bases and J by 2 bases, with 18 bases between them. This CDR3 is 17 amino acids long. The CDR3 DNA sequence: TGCGCCAGCAGCCAAAACAACCAGGGGCCGAGAAACTATGGCTACACCTTC. This translates into CASSQNNQGPRNYGYTF.

The genes are TRBV7-2 and TRBJ1-5; perhaps TRBD1 as D (5 bases). Per germline, CDR1 SGHTA and CDR2 FQGNSA. The CDR3 runs 13 residues. Between the trimmed V and J ends, which lost 1 base and 8 bases, there was a span of 9 bases. CDR3 amino acids: CASSLGQGEPQHF. As DNA, the CDR3 is TGTGCCAGCAGCTTAGGCCAGGGTGAGCCCCAGCATTTT.

This clone appeared once. The rearrangement joins TRBV28 to TRBJ1-5; unclear D gene. The germline V gene encodes CDR1 MDHEN and CDR2 SYDVKM. V lost 10 bases and J 5 bases, leaving 15 bases between the germline ends. CDR3 length equals 13 residues. The chain's CDR3 is CATLGSDYQPQHF. DNA for the CDR3: TGTGCCACCCTCGGGTCGGATTATCAGCCCCAGCATTTT.

This clone was picked up a small number of times. This sequence joins TRBV3-1 (or the pseudogene TRBV3-2) and TRBJ2-7; the match to TRBD2 covers 10 bases. Trimming took 1 base from V and 3 from J; bases not matched to a gene: 3. Germline V gene sequence: CDR1 LGHDT, CDR2 YNNKEL (reference sequence). The CDR3 has 15 amino acids. The CDR3 here is CASSQGWTSGYEQYF. CDR3 coding DNA: TGTGCCAGCAGCCAAGGCTGGACTAGCGGCTACGAGCAGTACTTC.

The chain has TRBV27 and TRBJ2-1, with 10 positions matching TRBD1. CDR1 MNHEY and CDR2 SMNVEV come from the germline V gene (reference sequence). The CDR3 consists of 15 residues. The junction had 9 bases not matched to a gene; V was cut back by 5 bases and J by 8 bases. The CDR3 coding sequence is TGTGCCAGCAGTCCCAGGACAGGGGGGAAGGATGAGCAGTTCTTC. Amino acid sequence: CASSPRTGGKDEQFF.